These 2 T cell receptor beta chains were sequenced from one sample in a study of blood T cell repertoires in COVID-19. Profiling relied on immunoSEQ multiplex PCR, and the TCRdb table lists in-frame clones only, not all of them. The sample contains about 120,000 clones, roughly 83% of which appear only once. The sample consisted of peripheral blood. These receptors were collected from a woman older than 75 with acute or convalescent COVID-19.

The gene calls are TRBV20-1 and TRBJ1-2; D is possibly TRBD1 (5 bases). Germline V CDR1 and CDR2: DFQATT, SNEGSKA (reference sequence). The CDR3 is made up of 11 amino acids. V lost 3 bases, J lost 8 bases, and 10 bases lay in between. This chain's CDR3 is CSARARGGYTF. CDR3 DNA: TGCAGTGCTAGGGCAAGGGGAGGCTACACCTTC.

The chain uses TRBV6-1 and TRBJ1-2; tentative D call: TRBD1 (5 bases). The CDR3 is made up of 16 amino acids. Trimming shortened V by 4 bases and J by 8 bases, and 23 bases separated the two germline ends. Germline V gene data show CDR1 as MNHNS and CDR2 as SASEGT. Here the CDR3 DNA reads TGTGCCAGCAGTGTATACGGGGGGACCCGCTATGGAGGCTACACCTTC. The encoded protein is CASSVYGGTRYGGYTF.